The rows below give T cell receptor beta chains drawn from one sample of a study of tissue T cells after allogeneic stem cell transplantation. TCRdb's copy holds only in-frame clones and misses some; the assay was immunoSEQ multiplex PCR. Of under 50,000 clones listed, about nine tenths are singletons. The sequenced sample was blood, obtained before transplantation. The receptor source for this set is a woman aged 40 to 75 who later had graft-versus-host disease after an allogeneic stem cell transplant. Both conserved end residues are part of each CDR3. Fields, in order: CDR3 length, D gene, clone size, J gene, V gene, CDR3 protein, CDR3 DNA. The D gene is left open where the match is weak. Size is stated for part of the rows, as once, few or many counts, or as a class when the clone is expanded.

length: 17; D: TRBD1; size: NA; J: TRBJ2-5; V: TRBV13; CDR3: CASSERLKTGGGETQYF; DNA: TGTGCCAGCAGCGAGCGCCTTAAGACAGGGGGGGGAGAGACCCAGTACTTC
length: 16; D: TRBD2; size: NA; J: TRBJ2-2; V: TRBV7-9; CDR3: CASSRSSGRNTGELFF; DNA: TGTGCCAGCAGCCGATCTAGCGGGAGGAACACCGGGGAGCTGTTTTTT
length: 16; D: TRBD2; size: NA; J: TRBJ2-5; V: TRBV3-1/TRBV3-2; CDR3: CASSLLGTSGRETQYF; DNA: TGTGCCAGCAGCCTTTTGGGGACTAGCGGGAGGGAGACCCAGTACTTC
length: 13; D: NA; size: few; J: TRBJ1-1; V: TRBV6-2/TRBV6-3; CDR3: CASSYLGGTEAFF; DNA: TGTGCCAGCAGTTATTTAGGAGGCACTGAAGCTTTCTTT
length: 14; D: TRBD1; size: NA; J: TRBJ2-3; V: TRBV10-3; CDR3: CAISGQGDDVTQYF; DNA: TGTGCCATCAGCGGACAGGGGGATGATGTTACGCAGTATTTT
length: 13; D: NA; size: once; J: TRBJ1-5; V: TRBV19; CDR3: CASSWGSNQPQHF; DNA: TGTGCCAGTAGTTGGGGTAGCAATCAGCCCCAGCATTTT
length: 14; D: TRBD1; size: NA; J: TRBJ1-3; V: TRBV14; CDR3: CASKNRDSGNTIYF; DNA: TGTGCCAGCAAAAACCGGGACAGTGGAAACACCATATATTTT
length: 13; D: NA; size: NA; J: TRBJ2-2; V: TRBV5-4; CDR3: CASSIGNTGELFF; DNA: TGTGCCAGCAGCATAGGGAATACCGGGGAGCTGTTTTTT
length: 16; D: TRBD2; size: NA; J: TRBJ2-5; V: TRBV5-1; CDR3: CASGLAGEGGRETQYF; DNA: TGCGCCAGCGGCCTAGCGGGAGAGGGAGGAAGAGAGACCCAGTACTTC
length: 13; D: NA; size: NA; J: TRBJ2-6; V: TRBV7-9; CDR3: CASTRAGANVLTF; DNA: TGTGCCAGCACAAGGGCTGGGGCCAACGTCCTGACTTTC
length: 12; D: NA; size: NA; J: TRBJ1-1; V: TRBV28; CDR3: CASSLVGTEAFF; DNA: TGTGCCAGCAGTCTAGTGGGCACTGAAGCTTTCTTT
length: 16; D: TRBD1; size: NA; J: TRBJ1-6; V: TRBV6-1; CDR3: CASSEAPGGGNSPLHF; DNA: TGTGCCAGCAGTGAAGCACCAGGGGGCGGAAATTCACCCCTCCACTTT
length: 14; D: TRBD2; size: NA; J: TRBJ2-7; V: TRBV2; CDR3: CASILAGGKYEQYF; DNA: TGTGCCAGCATTCTAGCGGGAGGGAAATACGAGCAGTACTTC
length: 15; D: TRBD2; size: NA; J: TRBJ2-1; V: TRBV11-3; CDR3: CASSLTGGALNEQFF; DNA: TGTGCCAGCAGCCTTACGGGAGGGGCTCTCAATGAGCAGTTCTTC
length: 11; D: NA; size: NA; J: TRBJ2-7; V: TRBV11-2; CDR3: CASSFAYEQYF; DNA: TGTGCCAGCAGCTTCGCCTACGAGCAGTACTTC
length: 15; D: NA; size: NA; J: TRBJ1-1; V: TRBV21-1; CDR3: CASIQGQGEDTEAFF; DNA: TGTGCCAGCATCCAAGGACAGGGGGAGGACACTGAAGCTTTCTTT
length: 15; D: TRBD1; size: NA; J: TRBJ2-1; V: TRBV6-5; CDR3: CASSYPGTGFDEQFF; DNA: TGTGCCAGCAGTTACCCCGGGACAGGGTTTGATGAGCAGTTCTTC
length: 13; D: TRBD1; size: NA; J: TRBJ1-2; V: TRBV12-3/TRBV12-4; CDR3: CASSGPDRGGYTF; DNA: TGTGCCAGCAGTGGCCCAGACAGGGGTGGCTACACCTTC
length: 15; D: TRBD1; size: NA; J: TRBJ2-3; V: TRBV10-2; CDR3: CASSARTGATDTQYF; DNA: TGCGCCAGCAGTGCCAGGACAGGCGCCACAGATACGCAGTATTTT
length: 13; D: NA; size: once; J: TRBJ2-7; V: TRBV18; CDR3: CASSPPGTYEQYF; DNA: TGTGCCAGCTCACCACCGGGTACCTACGAGCAGTACTTC
length: 15; D: NA; size: NA; J: TRBJ1-3; V: TRBV19; CDR3: CASSIRRSSGNTIYF; DNA: TGTGCCAGTAGTATAAGGCGGAGCTCTGGAAACACCATATATTTT
length: 16; D: TRBD1; size: NA; J: TRBJ1-2; V: TRBV23-1; CDR3: CASSQWGLTGNYGYTF; DNA: TGCGCCAGCAGTCAATGGGGGTTGACAGGGAACTATGGCTACACCTTC
length: 14; D: TRBD1; size: few; J: TRBJ1-1; V: TRBV7-2; CDR3: CASSPRGQAVRAFF; DNA: TGTGCCAGCAGTCCTCGCGGACAGGCCGTCAGGGCTTTCTTT
length: 16; D: NA; size: NA; J: TRBJ1-1; V: TRBV7-6; CDR3: CASSLAPRGVNTEAFF; DNA: TGTGCCAGCAGCTTAGCCCCAAGAGGGGTGAACACTGAAGCTTTCTTT
length: 18; D: NA; size: NA; J: TRBJ1-1; V: TRBV6-6; CDR3: CASSREGGRAGWPTEAFF; DNA: TGTGCCAGCAGCCGAGAAGGGGGAAGGGCGGGGTGGCCCACTGAAGCTTTCTTT
length: 16; D: TRBD2; size: NA; J: TRBJ2-3; V: TRBV19; CDR3: CASSIDNSGFTDTQYF; DNA: TGTGCCAGTAGTATAGACAATAGCGGGTTCACAGATACGCAGTATTTT
length: 19; D: NA; size: NA; J: TRBJ2-3; V: TRBV6-2/TRBV6-3; CDR3: CASSPRGGGDSGRTDTQYF; DNA: TGTGCCAGCAGCCCAAGGGGGGGCGGTGACAGCGGGCGCACAGATACGCAGTATTTT
length: 13; D: NA; size: NA; J: TRBJ2-5; V: TRBV7-2; CDR3: CASRLERGETQYF; DNA: TGTGCCAGCAGACTAGAGAGGGGTGAGACCCAGTACTTC
length: 15; D: NA; size: NA; J: TRBJ1-2; V: TRBV4-1; CDR3: CASSRPRVERNGYTF; DNA: TGCGCCAGCAGCCGCCCACGGGTGGAGAGGAATGGCTACACCTTC
length: 17; D: TRBD2; size: NA; J: TRBJ2-3; V: TRBV7-2; CDR3: CASSLETSGRWADTQYF; DNA: TGTGCCAGCAGCTTAGAGACTAGCGGGAGATGGGCAGATACGCAGTATTTT
length: 15; D: TRBD1; size: NA; J: TRBJ2-1; V: TRBV6-6; CDR3: CASSYTGDGYNEQFF; DNA: TGTGCCAGCAGTTACACAGGGGACGGGTACAATGAGCAGTTCTTC
length: 15; D: NA; size: once; J: TRBJ1-1; V: TRBV5-1; CDR3: CASRSEQGLNTEAFF; DNA: TGCGCCAGCAGGTCAGAACAGGGACTCAACACTGAAGCTTTCTTT
length: 12; D: NA; size: NA; J: TRBJ1-1; V: TRBV28; CDR3: CASSLRTTEAFF; DNA: TGTGCCAGCAGTTTACGTACCACTGAAGCTTTCTTT
length: 15; D: NA; size: NA; J: TRBJ2-5; V: TRBV4-3; CDR3: CASSQGSRAQETQYF; DNA: TGCGCCAGCAGCCAAGGAAGCCGGGCTCAAGAGACCCAGTACTTC
length: 13; D: NA; size: NA; J: TRBJ2-5; V: TRBV30; CDR3: CAWNEQRGETQYF; DNA: TGTGCCTGGAACGAACAACGTGGAGAGACCCAGTACTTC
length: 17; D: TRBD1; size: NA; J: TRBJ2-5; V: TRBV6-2/TRBV6-3; CDR3: CASSPLMDRGVHETQYF; DNA: TGTGCCAGCAGTCCACTAATGGACAGGGGAGTGCACGAGACCCAGTACTTC
length: 15; D: TRBD1; size: NA; J: TRBJ1-2; V: TRBV3-1/TRBV3-2; CDR3: CASSQWDRRFYGYTF; DNA: TGTGCCAGCAGCCAATGGGACAGGAGGTTCTATGGCTACACCTTC
length: 16; D: NA; size: NA; J: TRBJ2-1; V: TRBV28; CDR3: CASSSTRGRTRDEQFF; DNA: TGTGCCAGCAGTTCGACCAGGGGGCGGACTAGGGATGAGCAGTTCTTC
length: 17; D: NA; size: once; J: TRBJ1-1; V: TRBV19; CDR3: CASRPVGTGGLRWEAFF; DNA: TGTGCCAGTAGACCTGTGGGGACCGGGGGACTGCGATGGGAAGCTTTCTTT
length: 15; D: TRBD1; size: NA; J: TRBJ1-1; V: TRBV3-1/TRBV3-2; CDR3: CASSQAFTGEGEAFF; DNA: TGTGCCAGCAGCCAAGCTTTTACAGGGGAAGGTGAAGCTTTCTTT
length: 13; D: NA; size: NA; J: TRBJ2-7; V: TRBV5-6; CDR3: CASSLAQGYEQYF; DNA: TGTGCCAGCAGCTTGGCGCAGGGATACGAGCAGTACTTC
length: 13; D: NA; size: NA; J: TRBJ2-1; V: TRBV9; CDR3: CASSIGVVNEQFF; DNA: TGTGCCAGCAGCATAGGGGTGGTGAATGAGCAGTTCTTC
length: 14; D: NA; size: NA; J: TRBJ2-3; V: TRBV10-1; CDR3: CASSPWGSTDTQYF; DNA: TGCGCCAGCAGTCCCTGGGGAAGCACAGATACGCAGTATTTT
length: 15; D: NA; size: NA; J: TRBJ2-7; V: TRBV28; CDR3: CASSSLRDTSYEQYF; DNA: TGTGCCAGCAGTTCCCTCCGGGACACCTCCTACGAGCAGTACTTC
length: 13; D: TRBD1; size: NA; J: TRBJ1-1; V: TRBV7-6; CDR3: CASSLGQGTEAFF; DNA: TGTGCCAGCAGCTTGGGACAGGGGACTGAAGCTTTCTTT
length: 17; D: NA; size: NA; J: TRBJ1-3; V: TRBV24-1; CDR3: CATSDLAHSFSGNTIYF; DNA: TGTGCCACCAGTGATTTGGCCCACTCCTTCTCTGGAAACACCATATATTTT
length: 15; D: NA; size: NA; J: TRBJ1-1; V: TRBV6-5; CDR3: CASSSPAGMNTEAFF; DNA: TGTGCCAGCAGTTCCCCCGCAGGGATGAACACTGAAGCTTTCTTT
length: 15; D: NA; size: NA; J: TRBJ1-1; V: TRBV7-9; CDR3: CASSLGAGGLTEAFF; DNA: TGTGCCAGCAGCTTAGGGGCGGGAGGGCTCACTGAAGCTTTCTTT